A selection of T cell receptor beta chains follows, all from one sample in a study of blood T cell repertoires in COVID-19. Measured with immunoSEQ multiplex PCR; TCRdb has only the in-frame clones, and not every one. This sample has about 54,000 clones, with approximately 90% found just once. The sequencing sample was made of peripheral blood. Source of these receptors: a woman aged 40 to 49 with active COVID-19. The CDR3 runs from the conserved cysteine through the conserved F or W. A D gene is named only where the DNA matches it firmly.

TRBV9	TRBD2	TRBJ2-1	TGTGCCCGCGGGGGAGCGGGGGGTTCCAATGAGCAGTTCTTC	CARGGAGGSNEQFF
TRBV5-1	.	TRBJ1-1	TGCGCCAGCAGCCCGGACGGGGGGGCAGGTTCCACTGAAGCTTTCTTT	CASSPDGGAGSTEAFF
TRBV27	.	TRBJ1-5	TGTGCCAGCGGCTCGGGTCCTATTCCCCAGCATTTT	CASGSGPIPQHF
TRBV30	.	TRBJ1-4	TGTGCCTGCGGAGACAGCTATGAAAAACTGTTTTTT	CACGDSYEKLFF
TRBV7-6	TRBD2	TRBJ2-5	TGTGCCAGCAGCTCTGCTTCCGGGACTAGCTTTGGGAAAAGGGTCGACCAAGAGACCCAGTACTTC	CASSSASGTSFGKRVDQETQYF
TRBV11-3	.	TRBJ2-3	TGTGCCAGCAGCGGAGGGTTAGGGGGGGTTACAGATACGCAGTATTTT	CASSGGLGGVTDTQYF
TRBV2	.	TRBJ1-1	TGTGCCTTCGACCGAGGCACACTGAACACTGAAGCTTTCTTT	CAFDRGTLNTEAFF
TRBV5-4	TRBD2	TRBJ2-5	TGTGCCAGCAGCTATAGCGGGGGGGCCCTCGAGACCCAGTACTTC	CASSYSGGALETQYF
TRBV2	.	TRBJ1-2	TGTGCCAGCAGTGTTCGGAGTAACTATGGCTACACCTTC	CASSVRSNYGYTF
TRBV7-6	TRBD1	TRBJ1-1	TGTGCCAGCAGCCCAGACAGGGGCGGCACTGAAGCTTTCTTT	CASSPDRGGTEAFF
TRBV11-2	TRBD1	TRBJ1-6	TGTGCCAGCAGCCAGGGACAGGTGAATTCACCCCTCCACTTT	CASSQGQVNSPLHF
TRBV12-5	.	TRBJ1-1	TGTGCTAGTGGTTTGAACGAAATGGGGGCGGGGGACACTGAAGCTTTCTTT	CASGLNEMGAGDTEAFF
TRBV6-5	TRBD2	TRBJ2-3	TGTGCCAGCAGTTTCTTAGCGGGGGGAACAGATACGCAGTATTTT	CASSFLAGGTDTQYF